This TCR beta chain derives from a study of T-cell memory formation after mild COVID-19. The V end was cut by 0 bases, the J end by 1 base, with 9 bases between. Germline CDR1 and CDR2: LGHNA and YSLEER. The CDR3 is 16 residues long. TCRdb analysed the 5' RACE reads with MiXCR anew, one entry per CDR3 protein. Counted here are about 110,000 distinct CDR3 sequences, 18% occurring once; the ten biggest clones make up over 4.5%. Sequenced sample: PBMCs or a T cell subset sorted from them (not recorded which). This receptor was taken from a man aged 18 to 35 who had mild COVID-19 (a few samples of this study predate the infection). Cell type and time point are not known. V is TRBV4-3 and J is TRBJ2-2; D is unclear. The CDR3 DNA follows: TGCGCCAGCAGCCAAGATCTGTTACAGAACACCGGGGAGCTGTTTTTT. This codes for CASSQDLLQNTGELFF.